The present entry profiles one T cell receptor (beta chain) with its context. This clonotype was observed many times. Its antigen is not yet known. Nothing much larger sits one base from this clone, and base qualities are not available. Stable Graves' hyperthyroidism was defined as the absence of progression to ophthalmopathy over 18 months of follow-up. Hyperthyroidism patients were aged 18 to 65 years and newly diagnosed, with disease duration of less than 2 months. Exclusion was applied to patients with uncontrolled infections, other autoimmune diseases, pregnancy or lactation. Clinical symptoms, serum thyroxine and TRAb, thyroid ultrasound, and orbital computed tomography formed the basis for the diagnoses. PBMCs were isolated from 10 ml of fresh peripheral blood by Ficoll-Paque density gradient centrifugation. Total RNA was extracted using Trizol reagent, and RNA quality was assessed on an Agilent 2100 Bioanalyzer.

Amplification of TCR beta CDR3 regions was carried out from RNA transcripts. The TCR CDR3 was subjected to a first round of RT-PCR using the HTBI primer set and the Qiagen OneStep RT-PCR kit. The libraries were constructed in a second round of multiplex PCR and then size-selected and purified. The libraries were sequenced on an Illumina HiSeq2000 using paired-end 100 bp reads. From the authors' description of their analysis: SOAPnuke was used to process the raw data, removing reads that contained adapters or uncalled bases, had a mean Phred below 15, or lacked an exact match to the constant primer or identifier. COPE v1.2.5 was used to merge the high-quality paired reads, and each unique nucleotide sequence was defined as a clonotype. MiTCR v1.1 was used to align clonotypes to the IMGT TRBV, TRBD and TRBJ reference segments. The analysis included only V-J combinations with a frequency above 0.0001, which together covered 98% to 99.2% of the repertoires. The TCS score was defined as the ratio of F50 (clonal expansion) to E x V (chaos), calculated using BLOSUM62-based TCRdist between CDR3 peptides within each V-J. Welch's t-statistics and random forest reduced around 520 V-J features to roughly 13, which were used in a naive Bayes classifier (R e1071). Starting from the raw public reads, TCRdb applied fastp trimming at Q25, assembled clones with MiXCR and retained in-frame beta chains. For every CDR3 protein sequence, its rows merge into one entry that carries the most common genes and DNA. The V and J calls and clone size come from TCRdb's table, not from the authors' own analysis. The sample data list some 180,000 distinct CDR3 sequences, and about 17% of these were observed just once. In total, the top ten clones hold roughly 28% of the sample.

This sample is drawn from a study of T cells in Graves' hyperthyroidism and ophthalmopathy (dated 2019 in TCRdb). In terms of the full investigation: Peripheral blood was collected at initial diagnosis, before any treatment. The roughly 100 discovery patients were randomly divided into training and test sets at a 7:3 ratio. To identify distinguishing TCR V-J signatures, a discovery cohort of around 100 patients was used, comprising 40 to 45 with Graves' ophthalmopathy and some 57 with stable Graves' hyperthyroidism. The paper reports TCR Vbeta CDR3 sequencing of fewer than 150 peripheral blood samples: 40 or so ophthalmopathy, approximately 74 hyperthyroidism and around 17 progressor patients. Prospective prediction of ophthalmopathy was tested in an independent validation cohort consisting of some 18 hyperthyroidism patients and more than 15 patients who later progressed to ophthalmopathy. After sampling, hyperthyroidism patients received methimazole starting at 30 mg daily, and ophthalmopathy patients received high-dose intravenous methylprednisolone. Thyroid tissue and blood T-cell repertoires from about six Graves' hyperthyroidism patients were also compared in the study.

Study-wide findings and limitations: Blood samples also contained most of the expanded thyroid clonotypes (frequency above 0.001), which suggests that blood repertoires may reflect thyroid immune responses. Sample size was not statistically predetermined, and investigators were not blinded to group allocation. A 13 V-J signature model separated ophthalmopathy from stable hyperthyroidism, with roughly 88% sensitivity and around 84% specificity in cross-validation and 80%/75% in testing. In validation, the model predicted progression to ophthalmopathy a median of about 6 months before onset, with 65% to 71% sensitivity and roughly 79% specificity.

Spanning cysteine to phenylalanine, the CDR3 consists of 14 amino acids. The only DNA kept is the CDR3, 42 bases in frame from the first base. Trimming takes 4 bases from V and 2 bases from J, and the germline ends sit 10 bases apart. The germline V gene provides CDR1 KGHDR and CDR2 SFDVKD. The rearrangement joined TRBV24-1 to TRBJ2-5; the D gene identity is not certain. The sequencing sample was made of blood. The source of this sequence is a woman between 45 and 60 years old with Graves' hyperthyroidism. CDR3 sequence: CATSESLQQETQYF. The nucleotide sequence reads TGTGCCACCAGTGAATCGTTACAGCAAGAGACCCAGTACTTC.